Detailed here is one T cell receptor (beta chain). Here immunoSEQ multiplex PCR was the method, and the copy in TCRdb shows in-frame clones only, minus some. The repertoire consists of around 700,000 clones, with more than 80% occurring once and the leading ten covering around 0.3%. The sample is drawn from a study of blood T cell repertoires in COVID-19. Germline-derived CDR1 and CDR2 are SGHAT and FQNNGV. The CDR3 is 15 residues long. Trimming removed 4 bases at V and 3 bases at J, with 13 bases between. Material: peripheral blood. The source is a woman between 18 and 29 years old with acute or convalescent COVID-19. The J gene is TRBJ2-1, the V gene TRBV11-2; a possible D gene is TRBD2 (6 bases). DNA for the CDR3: TGTGCCAGCAGCTCGATGGGGGGTGGCTACAATGAGCAGTTCTTC. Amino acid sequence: CASSSMGGGYNEQFF.